This TCR beta chain was profiled in a study of beta chain features in type 1 diabetes. Turning to this clone: Its target is unknown.

Investigators reverse transcribed all isolated RNA, so they sequenced expressed TCRB transcripts. Profiling relied on immunoSEQ multiplex PCR, and the TCRdb table lists in-frame clones only, not all of them. This sample carries 250,000 to 300,000 clones, approximately 24% of them seen once, and the ten largest clones take around 0.011%. Sorted CD4+ subsets: naive, central memory, regulatory, stem cell-like memory (CD45RO/CCR7/CD25/CD127/CD95/CD27 panel). Whole-study results and caveats: Shorter templates might be favored by PCR, and equally so in patients and in controls. It was not settled here whether HLA type affects TCRB rearrangement. Among patients with Type 1 diabetes, TCRB CDR3s were moderately but significantly shorter in every one of the four CD4+ subsets.

The CDR3 contains 14 residues. Germline V gives CDR1 SGHRS, CDR2 YFSETQ. Trimming left V 4 bases short and J 3 bases short, with 11 bases between. The TCR was taken from a woman aged 25 to 39 with type 1 diabetes. The sequenced material came from naive CD4+ T cells from blood. The gene calls are TRBV5-1 and TRBJ2-1; D might be TRBD2 (5 bases). CDR3 region: CASSPFEGYNEQFF. CDR3 nucleotide sequence: TGCGCCAGCAGCCCCTTCGAGGGCTACAATGAGCAGTTCTTC.